Listed below are T cell receptor beta chains from one sample, sequenced in a study of cytotoxic CD8 clonotypes in ibrutinib-treated CLL. Sequencing was performed with immunoSEQ multiplex PCR; in TCRdb, only in-frame clones are kept and a portion is missing. Of about 25,000 clones listed, roughly 69% are singletons. The sample consisted of PBMCs, taken at disease progression, from a patient treated with ibrutinib. These receptors came from a human donor with chronic lymphocytic leukemia. Each CDR3 is given with its conserved first and last residue. The D gene is left open where the match is weak. The size of a clone is reported for some rows only, either as once, few or many, or as a class for expanded clones.

cdr3_nt: TGCGCCAGCAGCCAAGTAGTTACCTCTGGAAACACCATATATTTT; cdr3_aa: CASSQVVTSGNTIYF; v_call: TRBV4-1; cdr3_length: 15; d_call: .; clone_size: .; j_call: TRBJ1-3
cdr3_nt: TGTGCCAGCAGTTACCCCGGCGGGGAGCTGTTTTTT; cdr3_aa: CASSYPGGELFF; v_call: TRBV6-6; cdr3_length: 12; d_call: .; clone_size: .; j_call: TRBJ2-2
cdr3_nt: TGTGCCAGCAGCTTGGGGGGGGCGCTGGGCACTGAAGCTTTCTTT; cdr3_aa: CASSLGGALGTEAFF; v_call: TRBV5-6; cdr3_length: 15; d_call: .; clone_size: .; j_call: TRBJ1-1
cdr3_nt: TGTGCCAGCAGCGTAGTAGAGGGAACAGATACGCAGTATTTT; cdr3_aa: CASSVVEGTDTQYF; v_call: TRBV9; cdr3_length: 14; d_call: .; clone_size: .; j_call: TRBJ2-3
cdr3_nt: TGTGCCAGCAGCCCTAGGGAGTATAATTCACCCCTCCACTTT; cdr3_aa: CASSPREYNSPLHF; v_call: TRBV5-6; cdr3_length: 14; d_call: .; clone_size: .; j_call: TRBJ1-6
cdr3_nt: TGTGCCAGCAGTTACAGCCTGGGCTACACCTTC; cdr3_aa: CASSYSLGYTF; v_call: TRBV6-6; cdr3_length: 11; d_call: .; clone_size: few; j_call: TRBJ1-2
cdr3_nt: TGTGCCAGCACCCCGCGTCTTCCGACAGGGCCTAGGGCTTACGAGCAGTACTTC; cdr3_aa: CASTPRLPTGPRAYEQYF; v_call: TRBV2; cdr3_length: 18; d_call: TRBD1; clone_size: .; j_call: TRBJ2-7
cdr3_nt: TGCGCCAGCAGCCCTATGAAGACAGGGCCATTTTCCTCCTACGAGCAGTACTTC; cdr3_aa: CASSPMKTGPFSSYEQYF; v_call: TRBV5-1; cdr3_length: 18; d_call: TRBD1; clone_size: .; j_call: TRBJ2-7
cdr3_nt: TGTGCCAGTACCCGACTAGCGGGGGACGGGACAGATACGCAGTATTTT; cdr3_aa: CASTRLAGDGTDTQYF; v_call: TRBV19; cdr3_length: 16; d_call: TRBD2; clone_size: .; j_call: TRBJ2-3
cdr3_nt: TGTGCCAGCAGCGGATACAGGGGGAATACGCAGTATTTT; cdr3_aa: CASSGYRGNTQYF; v_call: TRBV5-4; cdr3_length: 13; d_call: TRBD1; clone_size: .; j_call: TRBJ2-3
cdr3_nt: TGTGCCAGCAGCAGAGGACTAGCGGTGTACAATGAGCAGTTCTTC; cdr3_aa: CASSRGLAVYNEQFF; v_call: TRBV7-2; cdr3_length: 15; d_call: TRBD2; clone_size: few; j_call: TRBJ2-1
cdr3_nt: TGCGCCAGCAGCTTGGCCCGGGAATACGAGCAGTACTTC; cdr3_aa: CASSLAREYEQYF; v_call: TRBV5-1; cdr3_length: 13; d_call: .; clone_size: few; j_call: TRBJ2-7
cdr3_nt: TGTGCCAGCAGCGTCTCGTCTACCCGGCAAAATTCACCCCTCCACTTT; cdr3_aa: CASSVSSTRQNSPLHF; v_call: TRBV9; cdr3_length: 16; d_call: .; clone_size: .; j_call: TRBJ1-6
cdr3_nt: TGTGCCAGTAGTACTAAAGGGGGTCCGGGAAATTCACCCCTCCACTTT; cdr3_aa: CASSTKGGPGNSPLHF; v_call: TRBV19; cdr3_length: 16; d_call: .; clone_size: .; j_call: TRBJ1-6
cdr3_nt: TGTGCCAGCGACAGGGAACCGAGGACTGAAGCTTTCTTT; cdr3_aa: CASDREPRTEAFF; v_call: TRBV18; cdr3_length: 13; d_call: TRBD1; clone_size: .; j_call: TRBJ1-1
cdr3_nt: TGTGCCAGCAGTCGACCACAGAACACTGAAGCTTTCTTT; cdr3_aa: CASSRPQNTEAFF; v_call: TRBV6-5; cdr3_length: 13; d_call: .; clone_size: .; j_call: TRBJ1-1
cdr3_nt: TGCAGTGCTAGAGGCGGGGGGGCCTGGTTCTTC; cdr3_aa: CSARGGGAWFF; v_call: TRBV20-1; cdr3_length: 11; d_call: TRBD2; clone_size: .; j_call: TRBJ2-1
cdr3_nt: TGCGCCAGCAGGGCCGGGGGGAACACTGAAGCTTTCTTT; cdr3_aa: CASRAGGNTEAFF; v_call: TRBV5-1; cdr3_length: 13; d_call: .; clone_size: few; j_call: TRBJ1-1
cdr3_nt: TGCGCCAGCAGCACTAGACAGGGGGCGGATACGCAGTATTTT; cdr3_aa: CASSTRQGADTQYF; v_call: TRBV5-1; cdr3_length: 14; d_call: TRBD1; clone_size: .; j_call: TRBJ2-3
cdr3_nt: TGTGCCAGCAGACAACTAGCGGGGGTCCCCAATGAGCAGTTCTTC; cdr3_aa: CASRQLAGVPNEQFF; v_call: TRBV6-5; cdr3_length: 15; d_call: TRBD2; clone_size: .; j_call: TRBJ2-1
cdr3_nt: TGTGCCAGTAGTACCTTCCGGGGGGCTGGAACAGATACGCAGTATTTT; cdr3_aa: CASSTFRGAGTDTQYF; v_call: TRBV19; cdr3_length: 16; d_call: .; clone_size: .; j_call: TRBJ2-3
cdr3_nt: TGTGCCAGCAGCTTTAGCGGGGGGAGGGAGACCCAGTACTTC; cdr3_aa: CASSFSGGRETQYF; v_call: TRBV11-2; cdr3_length: 14; d_call: TRBD2; clone_size: .; j_call: TRBJ2-5
cdr3_nt: TGCAGTGCGGACAGGGGTAACTATGGCTACACCTTC; cdr3_aa: CSADRGNYGYTF; v_call: TRBV29-1; cdr3_length: 12; d_call: TRBD1; clone_size: .; j_call: TRBJ1-2
cdr3_nt: TGTGCCAGCAGGCTAGCGGGCACATATACGCAGTATTTT; cdr3_aa: CASRLAGTYTQYF; v_call: TRBV7-9; cdr3_length: 13; d_call: TRBD2; clone_size: .; j_call: TRBJ2-3
cdr3_nt: TGTGCCAGCAGCGTTGTGGGCCACACTACAGATACGCAGTATTTT; cdr3_aa: CASSVVGHTTDTQYF; v_call: TRBV9; cdr3_length: 15; d_call: .; clone_size: .; j_call: TRBJ2-3
cdr3_nt: TGTGCCAGCTGGGGGGGCGTCTACAATGAGCAGTTCTTC; cdr3_aa: CASWGGVYNEQFF; v_call: TRBV27; cdr3_length: 13; d_call: .; clone_size: few; j_call: TRBJ2-1
cdr3_nt: TGTGCCTGGACCTACCCAGGGGGTCCTCTAAATCAGCCCCAGCATTTT; cdr3_aa: CAWTYPGGPLNQPQHF; v_call: TRBV30; cdr3_length: 16; d_call: TRBD1; clone_size: .; j_call: TRBJ1-5
cdr3_nt: TGTGCCAGCAGCCAAGATTTTGGGACTCGTCTGTTTTTT; cdr3_aa: CASSQDFGTRLFF; v_call: TRBV14; cdr3_length: 13; d_call: .; clone_size: .; j_call: TRBJ1-4
cdr3_nt: TGTGCCAGCAGCCGGTCCACAGGGGTTGGCTACACCTTC; cdr3_aa: CASSRSTGVGYTF; v_call: TRBV7-9; cdr3_length: 13; d_call: TRBD1; clone_size: .; j_call: TRBJ1-2
cdr3_nt: TGTGCCAGCAGCTTAGGGGGACAGATTGAAGCTTTCTTT; cdr3_aa: CASSLGGQIEAFF; v_call: TRBV7-9; cdr3_length: 13; d_call: TRBD1; clone_size: few; j_call: TRBJ1-1
cdr3_nt: TGCGCCAGCAGCCAAGAGCCCGGCTTGTCTCGGGGCTACACCTTC; cdr3_aa: CASSQEPGLSRGYTF; v_call: TRBV4-3; cdr3_length: 15; d_call: .; clone_size: .; j_call: TRBJ1-2
cdr3_nt: TGTGCCAGCAGCTCCCAGGGAGGGGGGCTACGAGAGACCCAGTACTTC; cdr3_aa: CASSSQGGGLRETQYF; v_call: TRBV7-9; cdr3_length: 16; d_call: .; clone_size: few; j_call: TRBJ2-5